The T cell receptor beta chain under discussion was sequenced for a study of blood T cell repertoires in COVID-19. The assay was immunoSEQ multiplex PCR, and TCRdb's table has in-frame clones only and misses some. This sample yields about 17,000 clones, of which 75% to 90% are seen a single time; under 20% belongs to the top ten. This clone was recorded only once. Germline-derived CDR1 and CDR2 are SGHRS and YFSETQ. The CDR3 loop spans 19 amino acids. V lost 4 bases, J lost 2 bases, and 11 bases stayed unmatched. The specimen sequenced was peripheral blood. The V gene is TRBV5-1, the J gene TRBJ2-1; 14 bases map to TRBD2. The sequence came from a man between 50 and 59 years old with active COVID-19. The CDR3 DNA follows: TGCGCCAGCAGCCCAATCGGGACTAGCGGGAGTTTGACCTACAATGAGCAGTTCTTC. Translating gives CASSPIGTSGSLTYNEQFF.